This T cell receptor beta chain comes out of a study of blood T cell repertoires in COVID-19 (dated by TCRdb to 2020 to 2021). For context, the study as a whole: Samples covering the acute and convalescent phases of COVID-19 were provided by collaborators in the United States, Italy and Spain. The prospective study material was composed of cDNA or gDNA derived from T cells, B-cell-depleted T cells, or PBMCs. Deeply sampled blood TCRbeta repertoires from subjects exposed to, actively infected with, or recovered from COVID-19 were included in the dataset. A freely available public database, intended as a resource for researchers studying the immune response to SARS-CoV-2, is where the repertoires were released. Samples were obtained from the ongoing ImmuneRACE study (first 160 participants) and from some 1,200 subjects provided by 6 global collaborators. The sample metadata nearly always contained a de-identified subject ID, COVID-19 status, age in years and sex. Where available, HLA class I and class II types were obtained from metadata supplied by the sample provider rather than from assay-based typing.

About this clone itself: Its antigen remains unidentified. No base-level quality is on record; no much larger clone is a single base apart.

TCRbeta CDR3 regions were amplified from genomic DNA by means of the immunoSEQ Assay, a bias-controlled multiplex PCR. The study's own analysis went as follows. Nucleated cell counts per sample were estimated from amplification of reference gene primers within the assay. To quantify the absolute abundance of each unique TCRbeta CDR3 rearrangement, sequence reads were collapsed and filtered. Productive Simpson clonality was computed per sample as the square root of Simpson's diversity index over productive rearrangements. TCRdb holds this immuneACCESS table with in-frame rearrangements only. Some clones are missing; in checked studies, unresolved V genes explain under half, and the rest has no known cause. That table supplies the V and J calls and clone size; D and trimming were determined from the DNA. For this sample there are approximately 210,000 clones; about 88% appear just once. The ten largest account for around 6.6% of the sample.

The CDR3 sequence holds 17 residues, the cysteine and phenylalanine included. Only the CDR3 part of the read is kept: 51 bases, read in frame from the first base. CDR1 SGHTA and CDR2 FQGNSA are derived from the germline V gene. The germline ends are 14 bases apart after V is trimmed by 2 bases and J by 0 bases. Samples from volunteer blood donors who had recovered from COVID-19 were contributed by a second Seattle source. Collaborating institutions collected whole blood in K2EDTA tubes following their own protocols. For TCRbeta analysis, collaborators shipped samples in one of three forms: frozen whole blood, isolated PBMCs, or DNA extracted from either of those sample types. Findings and caveats that apply to the study as a whole: The quantity of clinical and demographic metadata differed by source and by participant and was supplied without curation.

The receptor's source is a woman aged 40-49 years who had recovered from COVID-19. Sequencing was carried out using peripheral blood. This sequence uses TRBV7-2 and TRBJ1-5, with TRBD1 as a weak D call on 6 bases. The nucleotide sequence is given as TGTGCCAGCAGCTTAATACCGGACAGTTATAGCAATCAGCCCCAGCATTTT. The translation is CASSLIPDSYSNQPQHF. Beyond the CDR3, the reference TRBV7-2 and TRBJ1-5 genes provide the residues; the full variable domain reads: GAGVSQSPSNKVTEKGKDVELRCDPISGHTALYWYRQSLGQGLEFLIYFQGNSAPDKSGLPSDRFSAERTGGSVSTLTIQRTQQEDSAVYLCASSLIPDSYSNQPQHFGDGTRLSIL.